The 10 T cell receptor beta chains below were found in one sample sequenced in a study of blood T cell repertoires in COVID-19. Clones were read by immunoSEQ multiplex PCR, and TCRdb kept only the in-frame ones, dropping some. The data show 95,000 to 150,000 clones, around nine tenths seen once. The specimen was peripheral blood. All receptors derive from a middle-aged man with COVID-19, enrolled during active disease.

V is TRBV5-4 and J is TRBJ2-7; 8 bases agree with TRBD1. Looked up from germline, CDR1 is SGHNT and CDR2 is YYREEE (reference sequence). There are 16 residues in the CDR3. Germline trimming cut 2 bases from V and 0 bases from J; bases unmatched to any gene: 7. The CDR3 bases are TGTGCCAGCAGCTTAGGGGGACAGGTTAGCTCCTACGAGCAGTACTTC. This translates into CASSLGGQVSSYEQYF.

V and J are TRBV6-4 and TRBJ2-2; 9 bases match TRBD2. Germline-derived CDR1 and CDR2 are MRHNA and SNTAGT. Trimming cost V 2 bases and J 6 bases; bases outside gene matches: 4. The CDR3 spans 15 residues. CDR3 residues: CASSDGAGGSGELFF. CDR3 coding DNA: TGTGCCAGCAGTGACGGAGCGGGAGGTTCCGGGGAGCTGTTTTTT.

V is TRBV28 and J is TRBJ2-7; 9 positions agree with TRBD2. Germline trimming cut 6 bases from V and 2 bases from J; bases unmatched to any gene: 5. Germline V gene lookup returns CDR1 MDHEN and CDR2 SYDVKM. The CDR3 extends over 14 amino acids. CDR3 region: CASRPSGITYEQYF. The CDR3 DNA reads TGTGCCAGCAGACCTAGCGGGATAACCTACGAGCAGTACTTC.

This chain joins TRBV25-1 and TRBJ2-1; D might be TRBD2 (5 bases). V lost 6 bases to trimming and J lost 9 bases, with 6 bases between them. Germline lookup yields CDR1 MGHDK and CDR2 SYGVNS. This CDR3 has 10 residues. The CDR3 protein is CASRRGEQFF. The DNA of the CDR3 is TGTGCCAGCAGACGGGGTGAGCAGTTCTTC.

CDR3 nucleotide sequence: TGCAGCGTTGGCCAGCTAGCTAACTATGGCTACACCTTC. Its translation is CSVGQLANYGYTF. The chain employs TRBV29-1 and TRBJ1-2; no definite D call. The CDR3 length is 13 residues. Deletions cut 4 bases from V and 0 bases from J, with 9 bases between. CDR1 is SQVTM and CDR2 is ANQGSEA in the germline V gene.

This clone appeared once. The genes are TRBV4-1 and TRBJ2-1; 7 nucleotides agree with TRBD2. Per the germline V gene, CDR1 is MGHRA and CDR2 is YSYEKL. This CDR3 is built from 14 residues. With V trimmed by 1 base and J by 7 bases, 4 bases remained unmatched. Written as DNA, the CDR3 is TGCGCCAGCAGCCAAGGGCGGGAGAGGAATGAGCAGTTCTTC. Translated: CASSQGRERNEQFF.

The chain links TRBV25-1 to TRBJ2-1; D ambiguous. Germline CDR1 and CDR2: MGHDK and SYGVNS. V was trimmed by 1 base and J by 0 bases, leaving 7 bases between them. The CDR3 sequence is 15 residues long. CDR3 region: CASSEFPSSYNEQFF. CDR3 nucleotides: TGTGCCAGCAGTGAATTCCCGAGCTCCTACAATGAGCAGTTCTTC. Combining the CDR3 with reference TRBV25-1 and TRBJ2-1 gives the whole variable domain EADIYQTPRYLVIGTGKKITLECSQTMGHDKMYWYQQDPGMELHLIHYSYGVNSTEKGDLSSESTVSRIRTEHFPLTLESARPSHTSQYLCASSEFPSSYNEQFFGPGTRLTVL.

The chain couples TRBV19 to TRBJ2-3; 9 positions match TRBD1. This CDR3 has 13 residues. V trimming: 7 bases; J trimming: 3 bases; junction bases outside the gene matches: 2. From germline, CDR1 is LNHDA and CDR2 SQIVND (reference sequence). CDR3 sequence: CASNRGRTDTQYF. The CDR3 DNA follows: TGTGCCAGTAACAGGGGGCGAACAGATACGCAGTATTTT.

The chain joins TRBV7-8 to TRBJ1-1; no clear D. The CDR3 has 16 amino acids. V lost 1 base and J 6 bases, leaving 18 bases between the germline ends. CDR1 is SGHVS and CDR2 is FQNEAQ in the germline V gene. The CDR3: CASSLVGSGGRAEAFF. CDR3 nucleotides: TGTGCCAGCAGCTTAGTAGGCTCGGGAGGGAGAGCTGAAGCTTTCTTT.

This sequence joins TRBV28 and TRBJ1-2; TRBD1 aligns across 8 bases. Germline assignment: CDR1 MDHEN and CDR2 SYDVKM. V lost 1 base, J lost 3 bases, and 4 bases stayed unmatched. CDR3 length: 15 residues. CDR3 in DNA: TGTGCCAGCAGTTTATTAGGACAGGGATACTATGGCTACACCTTC. The encoded protein is CASSLLGQGYYGYTF.